The 30 T cell receptor beta chains listed next were all sequenced from one sample in a study of cytomegalovirus exposure and HLA in healthy donors. Primers included in the PCR were 60 Vbeta and 13 Jbeta primers. TCRdb's table, derived via immunoSEQ multiplex PCR, lists solely in-frame clones and lacks some. Of 120,000 to 150,000 clones in the sample, around 73% were seen once. The material sequenced was PBMCs. The receptor set was obtained from a woman younger than 35 in good health and CMV-seronegative.

The chain uses TRBV18 and TRBJ1-1; D is unclear. This CDR3 contains 13 residues. V was trimmed by 0 bases and J by 8 bases, leaving 10 bases between them. Germline-derived CDR1 and CDR2 are KGHSH and LQKENI. CDR3 in DNA: TGTGCCAGCTCACCACCCTCTAAGCGGGAAGCTTTCTTT. This encodes CASSPPSKREAFF. The full variable domain, rest sourced from reference TRBV18 and TRBJ1-1, is NAGVMQNPRHLVRRRGQEARLRCSPMKGHSHVYWYRQLPEEGLKFMVYLQKENIIDESGMPKERFSAEFPKEGPSILRIQQVVRGDSAAYFCASSPPSKREAFFGQGTRLTVV.

In its sample, this clone was seen once. For the CDR3, the DNA is TGTGCCAGCAGTGAGACAGGGGCCTTCTACAATGAGCAGTTCTTC. Protein sequence: CASSETGAFYNEQFF. The V and J genes are TRBV6-4 and TRBJ2-1, with TRBD1 identical over 8 bases. This CDR3 spans 15 amino acids. The germline V gene has CDR1 MRHNA and CDR2 SNTAGT. V trimming: 3 bases; J trimming: 3 bases; junction bases outside the gene matches: 4.

V and J are TRBV30 and TRBJ2-7; TRBD2 aligns across 14 bases. The V gene's germline CDR1 is GTSNPN and CDR2 SVGIG (reference sequence). The V segment lost 6 bases and the J segment 7 bases; nucleotides outside the gene matches: 8. This CDR3 region has 14 residues. The CDR3 loop is CACQTSGRANEQYV. The CDR3 DNA reads as TGTGCCTGCCAGACTAGCGGGAGGGCCAATGAGCAGTACGTC.

The chain couples TRBV5-1 to TRBJ2-7; 7 positions match TRBD2. Germline CDR1 reads SGHRS; CDR2 reads YFSETQ. The CDR3 has 14 amino acids. Trimming took 4 bases from V and 0 from J; bases not matched to a gene: 4. CDR3 residues: CASSQRDSSYEQYF. CDR3 DNA sequence: TGCGCCAGCAGCCAGCGGGATTCCTCCTACGAGCAGTACTTC.

V gene TRBV5-1 combines with J gene TRBJ2-1; TRBD2 might be the D (6 bases). Germline loops: CDR1 SGHRS, CDR2 YFSETQ. The CDR3 covers 14 residues. The germline V and J ends were trimmed by 6 bases and 8 bases, with 18 bases remaining between them. CDR3 in DNA: TGCGCCAGCACCCCCGGGGAGGTAACAGATGAGCAGTTCTTC. The encoded protein is CASTPGEVTDEQFF.

This chain joins TRBV6-5 and TRBJ1-6, with 7 bases that match TRBD1. This CDR3 is 15 amino acids long. With V trimmed by 8 bases and J by 7 bases, 11 bases remained unmatched. From germline, CDR1 is MNHEY and CDR2 SVGAGI. The CDR3 region is CASRDSTHPNSPLHF. CDR3 DNA sequence: TGTGCCAGCCGGGACAGTACTCATCCCAATTCACCCCTCCACTTT.

This clone was seen more than once but under ten times. The rearrangement links TRBV18 to TRBJ1-1; 7 bases match TRBD1. The CDR3 covers 15 residues. Unmatched junction bases numbered 7, after V lost 2 bases and J lost 4 bases. The germline V gene encodes CDR1 KGHSH and CDR2 LQKENI. The CDR3 spells CASSPLDRVGTEAFF. CDR3 DNA sequence: TGTGCCAGCTCACCATTAGACAGGGTAGGCACTGAAGCTTTCTTT. Drawing the rest from reference TRBV18 and TRBJ1-1, the complete variable domain is NAGVMQNPRHLVRRRGQEARLRCSPMKGHSHVYWYRQLPEEGLKFMVYLQKENIIDESGMPKERFSAEFPKEGPSILRIQQVVRGDSAAYFCASSPLDRVGTEAFFGQGTRLTVV.

V is TRBV11-2 and J is TRBJ2-5; possible D gene TRBD1, 6 bases. The tail of the sequence fits TRBJ2-7 better, so the J call may be wrong. Germline CDR1 and CDR2: SGHAT and FQNNGV. The CDR3 is 13 amino acids. CDR3 loop: CASSPGTTYEQYF. The CDR3 DNA sequence: TGTGCCAGCAGCCCGGGGACAACCTACGAGCAGTACTTC.

The rearrangement uses TRBV2 and TRBJ2-5; a possible D gene is TRBD2 (6 bases). The V end lost 5 bases, the J end lost 3 bases, and 16 bases lay between the germline ends. Germline CDR1 is SNHLY and CDR2 is FYNNEI. The length of the CDR3 is 15 residues. For the CDR3, the DNA is TGTGCCAGCAGTCCAGGTCGCGCGGGAAAAGAGACCCAGTACTTC. It encodes CASSPGRAGKETQYF.

The rearrangement links TRBV30 to TRBJ1-6, with 10 bases fitting TRBD1. Germline loops: CDR1 GTSNPN, CDR2 SVGIG (reference sequence). The CDR3 sequence is 14 residues long. V gave up 2 bases and J gave up 8 bases; unmatched junction bases: 3. CDR3 protein: CAWSRGQGDSPLHF. The DNA of the CDR3 is TGTGCCTGGAGTCGCGGACAGGGGGATTCACCCCTCCACTTT.

The rearrangement joins TRBV9 to TRBJ2-1, with D possibly being TRBD2 (5 bases). Trimming pared 3 bases from V and 8 bases from J, leaving 15 bases between. The length of the CDR3 is 14 residues. The V gene's germline CDR1 is SGDLS and CDR2 YYNGEE. The CDR3 nucleotides are TGTGCCAGCAGCGAGCGGAGTAGCCTGGATGAGCAGTTCTTC. Translation gives CASSERSSLDEQFF.

The chain uses TRBV5-8 and TRBJ2-1; D is undetermined. CDR3 size: 10 residues. Germline V gene data show CDR1 as SGHTS and CDR2 as YDEGEE. Trimming cost V 7 bases and J 5 bases, with 4 bases left between them. Written as DNA, the CDR3 is TGTGCCAGCCTTCACAATGAGCAGTTCTTC. Amino acid sequence: CASLHNEQFF. Based on the CDR3 plus reference TRBV5-8 and TRBJ2-1, the full variable domain is EAGVTQSPTHLIKTRGQQATLRCSPISGHTSVYWYQQALGLGLQFLLWYDEGEERNRGNFPPRFSGRQFPNYSSELNVNALELEDSALYLCASLHNEQFFGPGTRLTVL.

This clone is a singleton in its sample. The rearrangement joins TRBV7-2 to TRBJ2-7; 7 bases are shared with TRBD1. This CDR3 region has 13 residues. V shed 5 bases and J 9 bases; nucleotides not matched to a gene: 10. CDR1 SGHTA and CDR2 FQGNSA come from the germline V gene. The CDR3 DNA is TGTGCCAGCAGCCCACGGACAGGTTATAGGCAGTACGTC. Its translation is CASSPRTGYRQYV.

The genes are TRBV11-3 and TRBJ1-1, with D unclear. The CDR3 is 11 residues long. Trimming removed 6 bases from V and 3 bases from J, with 5 bases in between. Per the germline V gene, CDR1 is SGHNT and CDR2 is YENEEA. In DNA form, the CDR3 reads TGTGCCAGCAGAGCTGACACTGAAGCTTTCTTT. Protein sequence: CASRADTEAFF.

Here the CDR3 reads CASSFKGVGAGAEAFF. The CDR3 DNA is TGTGCCAGCAGTTTCAAGGGTGTGGGTGCAGGGGCTGAAGCTTTCTTT. The genes are TRBV27 and TRBJ1-1, with TRBD1 as a possible D gene (6 bases). CDR3 length: 16 residues. The V end lost 3 bases, the J end lost 6 bases, and 20 bases lay between the germline ends. Germline loops: CDR1 MNHEY, CDR2 SMNVEV (reference sequence).

V and J are TRBV9 and TRBJ2-1; D is uncertain. Per the germline V gene, CDR1 is SGDLS and CDR2 is YYNGEE. The CDR3 extends over 13 amino acids. Trimming stripped 1 base from V and 9 bases from J, with 11 bases between. CDR3 nucleotide sequence: TGTGCCAGCAGCGTAACGCCGCCCGGTGAGCAGTTCTTC. This encodes CASSVTPPGEQFF.

The sample holds a few counts of this clone. J is TRBJ2-4 and V is TRBV28, with 7 bases fitting TRBD2. V trimming: 3 bases; J trimming: 9 bases; junction bases outside the gene matches: 8. The CDR3 is 14 residues long. Per the germline V gene, CDR1 is MDHEN and CDR2 is SYDVKM. The CDR3 loop is CASSLVGTIGIQYF. The CDR3 DNA reads as TGTGCCAGCAGTTTGGTAGGGACTATCGGCATTCAGTACTTC.

This chain joins TRBV6-5 and TRBJ1-5; 7 bases fit TRBD1. The trim removed 5 bases at V and 5 bases at J, leaving 6 bases unmatched. Germline V CDR1 and CDR2: MNHEY, SVGAGI. This CDR3 is 14 amino acids long. CDR3 DNA sequence: TGTGCCAGCAGTCCCACAGGGGTGGATCAGCCCCAGCATTTT. This encodes CASSPTGVDQPQHF.

Of note for this clone: An end of the junction differs from the germline gene, which may be a read error. The chain couples TRBV11-2 to TRBJ2-1; 7 positions agree with TRBD1. There are 15 residues in the CDR3. Germline V gives CDR1 SGHAT, CDR2 FQNNGV. CDR3 sequence: CASSLVEGAYHEQFF. The CDR3 nucleotides read TGTGCCAGCAGCTTAGTTGAGGGGGCCTACCATGAGCAGTTCTTC.

This sequence joins TRBV7-3 and TRBJ2-3; D gene unclear. V was clipped by 5 bases and J by 2 bases, with 8 bases between them. Germline V gene data show CDR1 as SGHTA and CDR2 as FQGTGA. The CDR3 is made up of 13 amino acids. CDR3 sequence: CASSATDTDTQYF. CDR3 coding DNA: TGTGCCAGCAGCGCAACAGACACAGATACGCAGTATTTT.

The rearrangement joins TRBV25-1 to TRBJ2-1, with 9 bases matching TRBD2. The V gene's germline CDR1 is MGHDK and CDR2 SYGVNS. The junction had 4 bases not matched to a gene; V was cut back by 0 bases and J by 7 bases. This CDR3 has 15 residues. The CDR3 protein is CASSEYRGRVNEQFF. In DNA, the CDR3 is TGTGCCAGCAGTGAATACCGCGGGAGGGTAAATGAGCAGTTCTTC. Drawing the rest from reference TRBV25-1 and TRBJ2-1, the complete variable domain is EADIYQTPRYLVIGTGKKITLECSQTMGHDKMYWYQQDPGMELHLIHYSYGVNSTEKGDLSSESTVSRIRTEHFPLTLESARPSHTSQYLCASSEYRGRVNEQFFGPGTRLTVL.

This clone was observed a handful of times. The V and J genes are TRBV5-1 and TRBJ2-3; D may be TRBD2 (5 bases). Trimming cost V 5 bases and J 2 bases, with 15 bases left between them. CDR1 and CDR2 from the germline V gene are SGHRS and YFSETQ. This CDR3 spans 15 amino acids. CDR3 sequence (DNA): TGCGCCAGCAGTTTCAGCGGATCTGACACAGATACGCAGTATTTT. Translation: CASSFSGSDTDTQYF.

V usage is TRBV6-5 and J usage is TRBJ1-2; D is unresolved. CDR3 length equals 14 residues. Germline-derived CDR1 and CDR2 are MNHEY and SVGAGI. V dropped 0 bases and J dropped 3 bases, with 8 bases sitting between them. Written as DNA, the CDR3 is TGTGCCAGCAGTTACTCGATACAGCACTATGGCTACACCTTC. Translating it yields CASSYSIQHYGYTF.

This chain links TRBV11-3 with TRBJ2-1, with 9 bases matching TRBD2. The V and J ends lost 6 bases and 10 bases, in that order; junction bases with no gene match: 1. The CDR3 is 11 amino acids. Per germline, CDR1 SGHNT and CDR2 YENEEA. The CDR3 nucleotides are TGTGCCAGCAGAGGACTAGCGGAGCAGTTCTTC. The encoded protein is CASRGLAEQFF.

This clone has more than one count but fewer than ten. The chain couples TRBV6-5 to TRBJ1-2; tentative D call: TRBD1 (5 bases). Germline values: CDR1 MNHEY, CDR2 SVGAGI. The germline V and J ends were trimmed by 4 bases and 2 bases, with 11 bases remaining between them. The CDR3 is made up of 14 amino acids. The CDR3 is CASSSFRGNYGYTF. The CDR3 nucleotides are TGTGCCAGCAGTTCCTTTAGGGGAAACTATGGCTACACCTTC.

Regarding this clone: Within the sample, other DNA sequences also encode this same CDR3. The chain recombines TRBV27 with TRBJ1-5; TRBD1 agrees at 8 bases. CDR1 is MNHEY and CDR2 is SMNVEV in the germline V gene (reference sequence). Unmatched junction bases numbered 3, after V lost 6 bases and J lost 2 bases. The CDR3 length is 14 residues. The CDR3, as DNA: TGTGCCAGCAGACTGACAGGGGGCAATCAGCCCCAGCATTTT. Its protein product is CASRLTGGNQPQHF.

The chain carries TRBV15 and TRBJ2-7; 10 bases fit TRBD1. CDR3 length: 14 amino acids. Germline loops: CDR1 LNHNV, CDR2 YYDKDF (reference sequence). V lost 5 bases, J lost 6 bases, and 7 bases stayed unmatched. CDR3 residues: CATSSGDRGGEQYF. The CDR3 bases are TGTGCCACCAGCTCTGGGGACAGGGGAGGCGAGCAGTACTTC.

With regard to this clone: At one end, the junction sequence differs from germline, possibly due to a read error. The V call is TRBV7-7, the J call TRBJ2-1; TRBD2 aligns across 8 bases. CDR1 is SSHAT, CDR2 FNYEAQ, per germline (reference sequence). This CDR3 comprises 14 residues. For the CDR3, the DNA is TGTGCTAGCAGCTTGGGCGGGGGGCTCAATGAGCAGTTCTTC. This codes for CASSLGGGLNEQFF.

The CDR3 loop reads CASSLGDFSYEQYF. Here the CDR3 DNA reads TGTGCCAGCAGCTTAGGGGACTTTTCCTACGAGCAGTACTTC. The chain recombines TRBV7-4 with TRBJ2-7; tentatively, D is TRBD2 (6 bases). CDR3 size: 14 residues. The germline gives CDR1 SGHVT, CDR2 SQSDAQ. Deletions cut 1 base from V and 1 base from J, with 8 bases between. The full variable domain, in which reference TRBV7-4 and TRBJ2-7 provide the parts outside the CDR3, is GAGVSQSPRYKVAKRGRDVALRCDSISGHVTLYWYRQTLGQGSEVLTYSQSDAQRDKSGRPSGRFSAERPERSVSTLKIQRTEQGDSAVYLCASSLGDFSYEQYFGPGTRLTVT.

The rearrangement joins TRBV9 to TRBJ1-2; D gene uncertain. The CDR3 has 15 amino acids. V gave up 0 bases and J gave up 0 bases, with 9 bases separating them. Germline V gene data show CDR1 as SGDLS and CDR2 as YYNGEE. The CDR3 bases are TGTGCCAGCAGCGTAGGGGCAGAGCCTAACTATGGCTACACCTTC. This gives the protein CASSVGAEPNYGYTF.